A selection of T cell receptor beta chains follows, all from one sample in a study of regulatory T cells in long-lasting Graves disease. TCRdb re-derived calls from the multiplex PCR reads in MiXCR, one entry per CDR3 protein. This table holds about 460,000 distinct CDR3 sequences, 20% to 25% found once. The sample was peripheral blood mononuclear cells (PBMCs), taken when the disease was refractory, from a patient treated with antithyroid drugs. These receptors were obtained from a female donor with Graves disease. CDR3s include the opening cysteine and the closing phenylalanine or tryptophan. Fields, in order: clone size, V gene, J gene, D gene, CDR3 DNA, CDR3 protein. D genes are given only for firm matches. Rows give clone size only sometimes, using once, few, many, or a class for an expanded clone.

clone_size: NA
v_call: TRBV19
j_call: TRBJ1-5
d_call: TRBD1
cdr3_nt: TGTGCCAGTAGTAAAGTCACAGGGGATCAGCCCCAGCATTTT
cdr3_aa: CASSKVTGDQPQHF

clone_size: many
v_call: TRBV12-3/TRBV12-4
j_call: TRBJ1-2
d_call: NA
cdr3_nt: TGTGCCAGCAGTCCTTCGGGACGCTTTAACTATGGCTACACCTTC
cdr3_aa: CASSPSGRFNYGYTF

clone_size: NA
v_call: TRBV2
j_call: TRBJ2-1
d_call: TRBD2
cdr3_nt: TGTGCCAGCAGTGAGAGTAGCGGGAGCTCGAATGAGCAGTTCTTC
cdr3_aa: CASSESSGSSNEQFF

clone_size: many
v_call: TRBV28
j_call: TRBJ2-7
d_call: NA
cdr3_nt: TGTGCCAGCAGTTTATCACAGGGTAGAAACGAGCAGTACTTC
cdr3_aa: CASSLSQGRNEQYF

clone_size: NA
v_call: TRBV14
j_call: TRBJ1-1
d_call: NA
cdr3_nt: TGTGCCAGCAGCCAAGATCCTCTTCAGAACACTGAAGCTTTCTTT
cdr3_aa: CASSQDPLQNTEAFF

clone_size: few
v_call: TRBV12-3/TRBV12-4
j_call: TRBJ1-1
d_call: NA
cdr3_nt: TGTGCCAGCACCTTAGGGATAGGGAGGAACACTGAAGCTTTCTTT
cdr3_aa: CASTLGIGRNTEAFF

clone_size: many
v_call: TRBV29-1
j_call: TRBJ1-1
d_call: NA
cdr3_nt: TGCAGCGTTGAAGATGGAGGAGGCGGCCCTGAAGCTTTCTTT
cdr3_aa: CSVEDGGGGPEAFF

clone_size: few
v_call: TRBV12-3/TRBV12-4
j_call: TRBJ2-7
d_call: TRBD2
cdr3_nt: TGTGCCAGCAGTTTCACCCGTACTAGCGGGAGCTACGAGCAGTACTTC
cdr3_aa: CASSFTRTSGSYEQYF

clone_size: few
v_call: TRBV10-3
j_call: TRBJ2-7
d_call: NA
cdr3_nt: TGTGCCACCGGGGGTGGGGACAGAGCCTACGAGCAGTACTTC
cdr3_aa: CATGGGDRAYEQYF

clone_size: many
v_call: TRBV29-1
j_call: TRBJ1-1
d_call: NA
cdr3_nt: TGCAGCGTTGCGGTCGCTTCGAACACTGAAGCTTTCTTT
cdr3_aa: CSVAVASNTEAFF

clone_size: many
v_call: TRBV6-1
j_call: TRBJ2-7
d_call: NA
cdr3_nt: TGTGCCAGCAGTGAAAGTTTCGGGACCTACGAGCAGTACTTC
cdr3_aa: CASSESFGTYEQYF

clone_size: NA
v_call: TRBV20-1
j_call: TRBJ2-7
d_call: TRBD1
cdr3_nt: TGCAGTGCGCGCGGGGACAGGGGGCGCGAGCAGTACTTC
cdr3_aa: CSARGDRGREQYF

clone_size: once
v_call: TRBV6-5
j_call: TRBJ1-5
d_call: NA
cdr3_nt: TGTGCCAGCAGTTACGCCAATAATCAGCCCCAGCATTTT
cdr3_aa: CASSYANNQPQHF

clone_size: many
v_call: TRBV6-1
j_call: TRBJ1-1
d_call: NA
cdr3_nt: TGTGCCAGCAGTAAGACAGTGAACACTGAAGCTTTCTTT
cdr3_aa: CASSKTVNTEAFF

clone_size: many
v_call: TRBV28
j_call: TRBJ2-5
d_call: TRBD1
cdr3_nt: TGTGCCAGCAGTCCCCCCGACAGGGCCCAAGAGACCCAGTACTTC
cdr3_aa: CASSPPDRAQETQYF

clone_size: many
v_call: TRBV19
j_call: TRBJ2-5
d_call: NA
cdr3_nt: TGTGCCAGTAGAAAGGGGCGCTGGAACCAAGAGACCCAGTACTTC
cdr3_aa: CASRKGRWNQETQYF

clone_size: NA
v_call: TRBV5-1
j_call: TRBJ2-3
d_call: TRBD2
cdr3_nt: TGCGCCAGCAGCTTGGAATTGTCGACTAGCGGGCCAGATACGCAGTATTTT
cdr3_aa: CASSLELSTSGPDTQYF

clone_size: few
v_call: TRBV7-2
j_call: TRBJ2-2
d_call: TRBD1
cdr3_nt: TGTGCCAGCAGCGAGACAGGGGGCGTTGGCACCGGGGAGCTGTTTTTT
cdr3_aa: CASSETGGVGTGELFF

clone_size: NA
v_call: TRBV5-4
j_call: TRBJ1-2
d_call: TRBD1
cdr3_nt: TGTGCCAGCAGCCCGACAGGGGGACCTACTAACTATGGCTACACCTTC
cdr3_aa: CASSPTGGPTNYGYTF

clone_size: NA
v_call: TRBV7-2
j_call: TRBJ2-3
d_call: NA
cdr3_nt: TGTGCCAGCAGCTTATTATCTAGCACAGATACGCAGTATTTT
cdr3_aa: CASSLLSSTDTQYF

clone_size: NA
v_call: TRBV20-1
j_call: TRBJ2-3
d_call: NA
cdr3_nt: TGCAGTGCTTGGACAGCCCGAGGCGCAGATACGCAGTATTTT
cdr3_aa: CSAWTARGADTQYF

clone_size: many
v_call: TRBV28
j_call: TRBJ2-7
d_call: NA
cdr3_nt: TGTGCCAGCAGCCTACAGGGCTCCTACGAGCAGTACTTC
cdr3_aa: CASSLQGSYEQYF

clone_size: NA
v_call: TRBV5-1
j_call: TRBJ2-5
d_call: TRBD2
cdr3_nt: TGCGCCAGCAGCTTGGGTGGACTAGAGGGCGAGACCCAGTACTTC
cdr3_aa: CASSLGGLEGETQYF

clone_size: many
v_call: TRBV27
j_call: TRBJ1-2
d_call: TRBD1
cdr3_nt: TGTGCCAGCAGTACACAGGGGATGGACGACTATGGCTACACCTTC
cdr3_aa: CASSTQGMDDYGYTF

clone_size: many
v_call: TRBV2
j_call: TRBJ1-3
d_call: TRBD1
cdr3_nt: TGTGCCAGCAGCGGACGCGACAGGGTGGCAAACACCATATATTTT
cdr3_aa: CASSGRDRVANTIYF

clone_size: many
v_call: TRBV7-9
j_call: TRBJ1-5
d_call: NA
cdr3_nt: TGTGCCAGCAGCCGGGGGGACGGGAATCAGCCCCAGCATTTT
cdr3_aa: CASSRGDGNQPQHF

clone_size: few
v_call: TRBV27
j_call: TRBJ2-7
d_call: TRBD2
cdr3_nt: TGTGCCAGCAGTTCCGGACTAGCGGGAGACTACGAGCAGTACTTC
cdr3_aa: CASSSGLAGDYEQYF

clone_size: many
v_call: TRBV27
j_call: TRBJ1-2
d_call: NA
cdr3_nt: TGTGCCAGCAGTTTTAACAGGGTGGCCTATGGCTACACCTTC
cdr3_aa: CASSFNRVAYGYTF

clone_size: NA
v_call: TRBV20-1
j_call: TRBJ2-7
d_call: TRBD1
cdr3_nt: TGCAGTGCTAGGGATCCGGGACAGCCTTACGAGCAGTACTTC
cdr3_aa: CSARDPGQPYEQYF

clone_size: NA
v_call: TRBV20-1
j_call: TRBJ2-3
d_call: TRBD1
cdr3_nt: TGCAGTGCTAGAGGGCCGGCAGGGGGAACGGATACGCAGTATTTT
cdr3_aa: CSARGPAGGTDTQYF

clone_size: NA
v_call: TRBV28
j_call: TRBJ2-1
d_call: NA
cdr3_nt: TGTGCCAGCAGTCCGGGCAGGGACCCCTACAATGAGCAGTTCTTC
cdr3_aa: CASSPGRDPYNEQFF

clone_size: many
v_call: TRBV6-1
j_call: TRBJ1-2
d_call: TRBD1
cdr3_nt: TGTGCCAGCACCCCTGGGACAGAGTATGGCTACACCTTC
cdr3_aa: CASTPGTEYGYTF

clone_size: NA
v_call: TRBV28
j_call: TRBJ1-4
d_call: NA
cdr3_nt: TGTGCCAGCAAGAGGGGGGCTGGTGAAAAACTGTTTTTT
cdr3_aa: CASKRGAGEKLFF

clone_size: NA
v_call: TRBV28
j_call: TRBJ2-3
d_call: TRBD2
cdr3_nt: TGTGCCAGCAGTTACCCTGGACTAGCGGGGGGTAGGGGGGGTACCGGCACAGATACGCAGTATTTT
cdr3_aa: CASSYPGLAGGRGGTGTDTQYF

clone_size: NA
v_call: TRBV20-1
j_call: TRBJ2-2
d_call: NA
cdr3_nt: TGCAGTGCTAGAGATATGGACCGGGAAGAGACCGGGGAGCTGTTTTTT
cdr3_aa: CSARDMDREETGELFF

clone_size: NA
v_call: TRBV3-1
j_call: TRBJ1-4
d_call: NA
cdr3_nt: TGTGCCGGCAGCCAAGATGAAAAACTGTTTTTT
cdr3_aa: CAGSQDEKLFF

clone_size: few
v_call: TRBV20-1
j_call: TRBJ2-7
d_call: NA
cdr3_nt: TGCAGTGCCCCGAGTTCCCACTCCTACGAGCAGTACTTC
cdr3_aa: CSAPSSHSYEQYF

clone_size: few
v_call: TRBV20-1
j_call: TRBJ1-1
d_call: NA
cdr3_nt: TGCAGTGCTAGAGGCCCCGGGCGGTGGACTGAAGCTTTCTTT
cdr3_aa: CSARGPGRWTEAFF

clone_size: many
v_call: TRBV28
j_call: TRBJ1-4
d_call: NA
cdr3_nt: TGTGCCAGCAGCTCCCGGGACGTTCCCACTAATGAAAAACTGTTTTTT
cdr3_aa: CASSSRDVPTNEKLFF

clone_size: many
v_call: TRBV2
j_call: TRBJ1-1
d_call: NA
cdr3_nt: TGTGCCAGCACTGAAGCTTTCTTT
cdr3_aa: CASTEAFF

clone_size: many
v_call: TRBV28
j_call: TRBJ1-5
d_call: NA
cdr3_nt: TGTGCCAGCACGTCGGAGAACTTTGCGATACATCAGCCCCAGCATTTT
cdr3_aa: CASTSENFAIHQPQHF

clone_size: many
v_call: TRBV28
j_call: TRBJ1-1
d_call: NA
cdr3_nt: TGTGCCAGCAGCTTAGGAGGACGGATGAACACTGAAGCTTTCTTT
cdr3_aa: CASSLGGRMNTEAFF

clone_size: many
v_call: TRBV6-1
j_call: TRBJ1-1
d_call: NA
cdr3_nt: TGTGCCAGCACCCCTTTGGCGGTTCCGCTCACTGAAGCTTTCTTT
cdr3_aa: CASTPLAVPLTEAFF

clone_size: few
v_call: TRBV7-2
j_call: TRBJ2-7
d_call: NA
cdr3_nt: TGTGCCAGCAGCTTAGTCCGGACAGAAGCCTACGAGCAGTACTTC
cdr3_aa: CASSLVRTEAYEQYF

clone_size: NA
v_call: TRBV4-1
j_call: TRBJ1-1
d_call: NA
cdr3_nt: TGCGCCAGCAGCCGAGATGGCTCCCCGAACACTGAAGCTTTCTTT
cdr3_aa: CASSRDGSPNTEAFF

clone_size: NA
v_call: TRBV5-1
j_call: TRBJ1-2
d_call: NA
cdr3_nt: TGCGCCAGCAGTGAGTCTAGGGCTGCGGGCTACACCTTC
cdr3_aa: CASSESRAAGYTF

clone_size: NA
v_call: TRBV2
j_call: TRBJ2-1
d_call: TRBD2
cdr3_nt: TGTGCCAGCAGTCAGGCACCGGGACTAGCGGGAAACAATGAGCAGTTCTTC
cdr3_aa: CASSQAPGLAGNNEQFF